This TCR beta chain was sequenced for a study of T cell repertoires in cytomegalovirus infection. Broader study findings: There were carriers of CMV plus the relevant HLA, and cumulative public TCR beta family frequency identified them.

Germline V lookup: CDR1 MNHNY, CDR2 SVGAGI (reference sequence). The CDR3 covers 14 residues. V was shortened by 0 bases and J by 7 bases, with 9 bases between the two germline ends. Using its own MiXCR run on the reads, TCRdb lists one record per CDR3 protein. The sample includes around 260,000 distinct CDR3 sequences, 9.1% seen only once; the top ten take less than 15%. For this clonotype: Its antigen is currently unknown.

The source of this sequence is a human donor in good health (CMV status not recorded). Some clones in this sample may be carry-over from other donors' samples. Sequenced material: PBMCs. The chain is built from TRBV6-6 and TRBJ2-2, with D perhaps TRBD2 (6 bases). CDR3 region: CASSYSRGDGELFF. The DNA for the CDR3 is TGTGCCAGCAGTTACTCGCGGGGAGACGGGGAGCTGTTTTTT.